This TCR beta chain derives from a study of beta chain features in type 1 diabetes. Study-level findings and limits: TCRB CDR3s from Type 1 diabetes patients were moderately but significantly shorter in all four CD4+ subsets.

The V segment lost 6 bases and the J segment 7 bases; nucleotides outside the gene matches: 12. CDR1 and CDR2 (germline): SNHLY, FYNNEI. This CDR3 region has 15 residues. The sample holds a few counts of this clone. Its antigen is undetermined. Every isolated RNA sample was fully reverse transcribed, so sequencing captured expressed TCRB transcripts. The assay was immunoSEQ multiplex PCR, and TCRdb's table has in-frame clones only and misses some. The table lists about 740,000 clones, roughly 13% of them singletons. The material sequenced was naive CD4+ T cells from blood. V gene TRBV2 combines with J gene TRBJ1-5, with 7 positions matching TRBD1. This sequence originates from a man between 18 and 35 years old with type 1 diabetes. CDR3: CASRQLQGGGQPQHF. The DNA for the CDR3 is TGTGCCAGCAGGCAACTCCAGGGGGGAGGCCAGCCCCAGCATTTT. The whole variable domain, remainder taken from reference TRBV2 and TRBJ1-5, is EPEVTQTPSHQVTQMGQEVILRCVPISNHLYFYWYRQILGQKVEFLVSFYNNEISEKSEIFDDQFSVERPDGSNFTLKIRSTKLEDSAMYFCASRQLQGGGQPQHFGDGTRLSIL.